Listed here are 16 T cell receptor beta chains from one sample, sequenced in a study of blood T cell repertoires in COVID-19. The assay was immunoSEQ multiplex PCR, and TCRdb's table has in-frame clones only and misses some. This sample has under 200,000 clones; approximately 81% occur once, and the top ten carry roughly 5.7%. The sequenced sample was PBMCs or T cells enriched from blood (not recorded which). These receptor sequences come from a woman between 35 and 50 years old with acute COVID-19.

This clone was detected many times. The chain uses TRBV7-9 and TRBJ2-7; the match to TRBD1 covers 8 bases. The CDR3 length is 13 residues. The V segment lost 3 bases and the J segment 5 bases; nucleotides outside the gene matches: 3. The V gene's germline CDR1 is SEHNR and CDR2 FQNEAQ (reference sequence). In nucleotides, the CDR3 is TGTGCCAGCAGCTTGACAGGGGACCACGAGCAGTACTTC. This sequence encodes CASSLTGDHEQYF.

The DNA of the CDR3 is TGTGCCTGGAGTCGGCGGCTTCAAAGTTTCAACTATGGCTACACCTTC. This sequence encodes CAWSRRLQSFNYGYTF. J is TRBJ1-2 and V is TRBV30, with D unresolved. Germline loops: CDR1 GTSNPN, CDR2 SVGIG (reference sequence). The CDR3 contains 16 residues. Trimming took off 2 bases at V and 2 bases at J, with 18 bases between the two ends.

The gene calls are TRBV4-1 and TRBJ2-1; TRBD2 matches 8 bases. CDR1 MGHRA and CDR2 YSYEKL come from the germline V gene. Unmatched junction bases numbered 12, after V lost 1 base and J lost 4 bases. This CDR3 is 18 amino acids long. The CDR3 reads CASSQATTAGGSYNEQFF. The DNA for the CDR3 is TGCGCCAGCAGCCAAGCGACTACGGCGGGAGGATCTTACAATGAGCAGTTCTTC.

The chain uses TRBV30 and TRBJ1-2; 9 nucleotides align to TRBD1. Germline CDR1 is GTSNPN and CDR2 is SVGIG (reference sequence). The CDR3 consists of 14 residues. J lost 3 bases, V lost 2 bases, and 4 bases had no gene match. In DNA, the CDR3 is TGTGCCTGGAGTTTAACAGGGGGCTACTATGGCTACACCTTC. Translation gives CAWSLTGGYYGYTF.

The chain is built from TRBV11-2 and TRBJ1-2; unclear D gene. The germline V gene has CDR1 SGHAT and CDR2 FQNNGV. CDR3 length: 14 amino acids. Trimming left V 4 bases short and J 2 bases short, with 11 bases between. The CDR3 sequence is CASSYTDKNYGYTF. CDR3 coding DNA: TGTGCCAGCAGCTACACCGACAAGAACTATGGCTACACCTTC.

V and J are TRBV2 and TRBJ2-1; 9 bases are a match to TRBD1. Unmatched junction bases numbered 15, after V lost 2 bases and J lost 7 bases. Germline V gene data show CDR1 as SNHLY and CDR2 as FYNNEI. The CDR3 has 18 residues. The CDR3 DNA follows: TGTGCCAGCAGTGAAAGAAGTCCCGGGACAGGGATTTTTAATGAGCAGTTCTTC. Residues: CASSERSPGTGIFNEQFF.

This rearrangement joins TRBV5-8 to TRBJ2-5, with unresolved D. Per germline, CDR1 SGHTS and CDR2 YDEGEE. V lost 1 base and J 2 bases, leaving 15 bases between the germline ends. The CDR3 is 16 amino acids. DNA of the CDR3: TGTGCCAGCAGCTTGTTCCCCTCAGCGACTCAAGAGACCCAGTACTTC. This codes for CASSLFPSATQETQYF.

This chain uses TRBV10-3 with TRBJ2-1, with 10 bases identical to TRBD2. CDR1 ENHRY and CDR2 SYGVKD come from the germline V gene. The CDR3 is made up of 16 amino acids. The V segment lost 3 bases and the J segment 6 bases; nucleotides outside the gene matches: 8. This CDR3 is CAISEAGSGRVNEQFF. DNA for the CDR3: TGTGCCATCAGTGAAGCTGGGAGCGGGAGGGTCAATGAGCAGTTCTTC.

A few counts support this clone. CDR3: CASSGLAGNKGRNEQFF. The CDR3 nucleotides are TGTGCCAGCAGCGGACTAGCGGGGAACAAGGGTAGGAATGAGCAGTTCTTC. This chain joins TRBV7-3 and TRBJ2-1, with 12 nucleotides matching TRBD2. The CDR3 contains 17 residues. The trim removed 5 bases at V and 7 bases at J, leaving 12 bases unmatched. Germline CDR1 SGHTA, CDR2 FQGTGA.

This chain links TRBV24-1 with TRBJ2-1; 11 positions match TRBD2. CDR1 is KGHDR, CDR2 SFDVKD, per germline. This CDR3 is built from 17 residues. The trim removed 4 bases at V and 9 bases at J, leaving 13 bases unmatched. As DNA, the CDR3 is TGTGCCACCAGTGACCAAGGTACTAGCGGGAGTTTAGTTGAGCAGTTCTTC. It encodes CATSDQGTSGSLVEQFF.

J is TRBJ2-2 and V is TRBV5-1, with 7 nucleotides matching TRBD2. In germline, CDR1 is SGHRS, CDR2 YFSETQ. V was clipped by 1 base and J by 2 bases; unmatched bases: 5. The CDR3 totals 16 residues. This CDR3 reads CASSLNGGGNTGELFF. As DNA, the CDR3 is TGCGCCAGCAGCTTGAACGGCGGGGGTAACACCGGGGAGCTGTTTTTT.

The chain combines TRBV14 with TRBJ2-7; no reliable D call. With 0 bases removed from V and 1 base from J, the gap between germline ends came to 7 bases. Germline V gene sequence: CDR1 SGHDN, CDR2 FVKESK. The length of the CDR3 is 14 residues. The CDR3 DNA sequence: TGTGCCAGCAGCCAAGATCTTTATTCCTACGAGCAGTACTTC. This sequence encodes CASSQDLYSYEQYF.

This clone was observed a handful of times. The genes are TRBV4-1 and TRBJ2-1, with TRBD2 identical over 14 bases. V gave up 8 bases and J gave up 9 bases; unmatched junction bases: 6. There are 14 residues in the CDR3. Germline V CDR1 and CDR2: MGHRA, YSYEKL. Here the CDR3 reads CASRGLAGGGEQFF. Here the CDR3 DNA reads TGCGCCAGCCGTGGACTAGCGGGAGGTGGTGAGCAGTTCTTC.

The chain uses TRBV2 and TRBJ2-5; 7 bases are a match to TRBD1. Per the germline V gene, CDR1 is SNHLY and CDR2 is FYNNEI. This CDR3 comprises 15 residues. The junction had 12 bases not matched to a gene; V was cut back by 6 bases and J by 5 bases. The CDR3 sequence is CASRAYRGSGETQYF. The CDR3 DNA follows: TGTGCCAGCAGAGCTTACAGGGGATCGGGTGAGACCCAGTACTTC.

The V and J genes are TRBV19 and TRBJ2-7, with 8 bases lining up with TRBD1. The CDR3 contains 15 residues. Germline loops: CDR1 LNHDA, CDR2 SQIVND (reference sequence). V lost 4 bases and J lost 2; bases outside the gene matches: 7. CDR3 in amino acids: CASSTTGGRTYEQYF. CDR3 nucleotides: TGTGCCAGTAGTACTACAGGGGGGCGTACCTACGAGCAGTACTTC.

The V gene is TRBV6-2 or TRBV6-3, the J gene TRBJ2-7, with 9 nucleotides matching TRBD2. Trimming at V came to 4 bases and at J to 5 bases, leaving 3 bases not matched to a gene. The germline V gene encodes CDR1 MNHEY and CDR2 SVGEGT. The CDR3 spans 13 residues. The CDR3 DNA reads TGTGCCAGCAGTTTGAGCGGGAGGAACGAGCAGTACGTC. Amino acids: CASSLSGRNEQYV.